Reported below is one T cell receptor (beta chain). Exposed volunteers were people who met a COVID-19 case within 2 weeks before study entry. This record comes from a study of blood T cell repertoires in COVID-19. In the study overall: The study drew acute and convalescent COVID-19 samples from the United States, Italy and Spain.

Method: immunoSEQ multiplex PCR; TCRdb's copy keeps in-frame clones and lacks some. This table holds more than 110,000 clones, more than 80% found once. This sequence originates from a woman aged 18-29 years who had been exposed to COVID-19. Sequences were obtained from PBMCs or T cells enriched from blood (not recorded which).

DNA of the CDR3: TGTGCCAGCAGTTTATCGGGGGGTGAGGGGTATGAAAAACTGTTTTTT. Its protein is CASSLSGGEGYEKLFF. The chain links TRBV28 to TRBJ1-4, with D perhaps TRBD1 (5 bases). Trimming cost V 1 base and J 6 bases, with 15 bases left between them. CDR1 is MDHEN, CDR2 SYDVKM, per germline. The CDR3 has 16 amino acids. Drawing the rest from reference TRBV28 and TRBJ1-4, the complete variable domain is DVKVTQSSRYLVKRTGEKVFLECVQDMDHENMFWYRQDPGLGLRLIYFSYDVKMKEKGDIPEGYSVSREKKERFSLILESASTNQTSMYLCASSLSGGEGYEKLFFGSGTQLSVL.